Listed here is a single T cell receptor beta chain. CDR3 length equals 13 residues. Germline CDR1 reads SQVTM; CDR2 reads ANQGSEA. The V end lost 1 base, the J end lost 2 bases, and 8 bases lay between the germline ends. This record comes from a study of control samples from healthy donors and cancer patients. The repertoire was sequenced with immunoSEQ multiplex PCR; TCRdb's copy has only in-frame clones and lacks some. Here the sample spans 50,000 or so clones, over 75% being singletons. The specimen sequenced was blood. The chain employs TRBV29-1 and TRBJ1-2; no clear D gene. This TCR was recovered from a man between 50 and 59 years old in good health. The CDR3 loop is CSVEGQVNYGYTF. The CDR3 DNA is TGCAGCGTTGAAGGCCAGGTGAACTATGGCTACACCTTC.